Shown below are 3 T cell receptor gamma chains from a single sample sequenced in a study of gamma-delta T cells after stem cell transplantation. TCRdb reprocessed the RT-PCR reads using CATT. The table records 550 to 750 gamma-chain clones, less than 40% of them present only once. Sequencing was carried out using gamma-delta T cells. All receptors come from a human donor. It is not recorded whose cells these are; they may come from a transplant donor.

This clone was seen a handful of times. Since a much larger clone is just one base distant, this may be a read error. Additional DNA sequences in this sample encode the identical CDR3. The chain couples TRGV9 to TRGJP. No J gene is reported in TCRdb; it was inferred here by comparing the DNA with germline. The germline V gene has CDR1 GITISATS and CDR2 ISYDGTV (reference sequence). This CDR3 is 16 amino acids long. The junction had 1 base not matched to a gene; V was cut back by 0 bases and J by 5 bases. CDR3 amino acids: CALWEVEELGKKIKVF. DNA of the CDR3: TGTGCCTTGTGGGAGGTGGAAGAGTTGGGCAAAAAAATCAAGGTATTT.

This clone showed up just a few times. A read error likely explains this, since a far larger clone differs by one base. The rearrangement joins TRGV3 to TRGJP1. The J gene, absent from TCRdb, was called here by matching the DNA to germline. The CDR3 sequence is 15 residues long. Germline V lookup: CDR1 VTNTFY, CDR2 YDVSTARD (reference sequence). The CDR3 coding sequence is TGTGCCACCTGGGACACCCTTGCCACTGGTTGGTCCAAGATATTT. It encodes CATWDTLATGWSKIF.

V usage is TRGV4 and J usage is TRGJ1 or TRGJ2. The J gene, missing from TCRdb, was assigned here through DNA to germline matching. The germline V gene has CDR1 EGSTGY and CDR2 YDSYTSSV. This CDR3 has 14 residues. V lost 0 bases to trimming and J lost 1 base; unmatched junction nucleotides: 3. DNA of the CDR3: TGTGCCACCTGGGATGGGCCTAATTATTATAAGAAACTCTTT. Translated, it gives CATWDGPNYYKKLF.